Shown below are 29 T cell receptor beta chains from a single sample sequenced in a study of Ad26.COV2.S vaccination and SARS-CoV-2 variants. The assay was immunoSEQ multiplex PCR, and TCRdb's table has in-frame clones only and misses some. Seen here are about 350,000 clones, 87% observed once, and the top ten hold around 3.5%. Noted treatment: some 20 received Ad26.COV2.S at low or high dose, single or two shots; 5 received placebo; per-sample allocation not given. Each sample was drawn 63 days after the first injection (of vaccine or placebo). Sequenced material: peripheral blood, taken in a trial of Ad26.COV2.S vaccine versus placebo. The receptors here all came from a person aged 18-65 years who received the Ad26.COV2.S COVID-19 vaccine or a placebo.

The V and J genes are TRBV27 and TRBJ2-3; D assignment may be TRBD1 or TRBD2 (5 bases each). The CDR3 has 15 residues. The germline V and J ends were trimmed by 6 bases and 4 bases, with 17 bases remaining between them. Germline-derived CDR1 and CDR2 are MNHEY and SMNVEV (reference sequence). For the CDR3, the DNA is TGTGCCAGCAGCTCCGGGACCACCTTATCAGATACGCAGTATTTT. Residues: CASSSGTTLSDTQYF.

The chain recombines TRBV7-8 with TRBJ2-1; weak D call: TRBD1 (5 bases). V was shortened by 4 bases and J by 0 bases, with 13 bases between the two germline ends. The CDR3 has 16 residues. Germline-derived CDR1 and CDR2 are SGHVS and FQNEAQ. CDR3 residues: CASSSWGLNSYNEQFF. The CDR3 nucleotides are TGTGCCAGCAGCTCCTGGGGCTTAAACTCCTACAATGAGCAGTTCTTC.

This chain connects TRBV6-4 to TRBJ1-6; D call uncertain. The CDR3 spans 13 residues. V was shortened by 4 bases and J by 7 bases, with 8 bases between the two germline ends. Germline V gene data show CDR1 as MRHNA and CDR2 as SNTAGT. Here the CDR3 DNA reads TGTGCCAGCAGTGCGAGAGGGAATTCACCCCTCCACTTT. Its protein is CASSARGNSPLHF.

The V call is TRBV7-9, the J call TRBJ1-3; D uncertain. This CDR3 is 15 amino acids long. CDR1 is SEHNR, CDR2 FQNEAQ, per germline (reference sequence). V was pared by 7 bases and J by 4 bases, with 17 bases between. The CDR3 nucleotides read TGTGCCAGCAAGCGGGCCGACACGGAGGGAAACACCATATATTTT. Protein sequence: CASKRADTEGNTIYF.

CDR3 loop: CASSPEGQGAYEQYF. CDR3 DNA sequence: TGTGCCAGCAGCCCCGAGGGACAGGGGGCCTACGAGCAGTACTTC. The chain recombines TRBV7-6 with TRBJ2-7; TRBD1 aligns across 11 bases. In germline, CDR1 is SGHVS, CDR2 FNYEAQ. V lost 5 bases, J lost 2 bases, and 5 bases stayed unmatched. This CDR3 is 15 amino acids long.

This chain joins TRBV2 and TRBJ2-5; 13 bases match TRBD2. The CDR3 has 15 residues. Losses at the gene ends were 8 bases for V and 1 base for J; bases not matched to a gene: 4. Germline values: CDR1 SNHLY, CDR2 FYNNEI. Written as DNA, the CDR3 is TGTGCCAGCGTTTGGACTAGCGGGGGCCAAGAGACCCAGTACTTC. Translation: CASVWTSGGQETQYF.

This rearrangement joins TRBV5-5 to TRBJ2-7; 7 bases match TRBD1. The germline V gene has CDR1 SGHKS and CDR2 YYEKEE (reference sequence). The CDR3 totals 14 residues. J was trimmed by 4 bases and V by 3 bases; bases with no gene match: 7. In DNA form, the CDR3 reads TGTGCCAGCAGCTACTACGACAGGGAGTACGAGCAGTACTTC. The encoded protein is CASSYYDREYEQYF.

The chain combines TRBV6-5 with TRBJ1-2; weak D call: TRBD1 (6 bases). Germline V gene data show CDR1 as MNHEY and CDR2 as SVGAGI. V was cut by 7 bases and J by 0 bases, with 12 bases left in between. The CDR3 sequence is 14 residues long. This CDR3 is CASIGGPPNYGYTF. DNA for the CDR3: TGTGCCAGCATAGGGGGGCCGCCTAACTATGGCTACACCTTC.

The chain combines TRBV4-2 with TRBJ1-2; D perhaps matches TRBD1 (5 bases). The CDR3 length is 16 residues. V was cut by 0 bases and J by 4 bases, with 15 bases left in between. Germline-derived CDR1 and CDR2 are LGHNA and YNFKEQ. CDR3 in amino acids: CASSQDQSGTGYGYTF. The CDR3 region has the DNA TGTGCCAGCAGCCAAGATCAATCAGGGACGGGCTATGGCTACACCTTC.

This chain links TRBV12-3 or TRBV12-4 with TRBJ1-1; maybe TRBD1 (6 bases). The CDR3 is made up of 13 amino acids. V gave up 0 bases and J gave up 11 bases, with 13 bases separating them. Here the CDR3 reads CASSLARGGGAFF. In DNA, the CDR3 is TGTGCCAGCAGTTTAGCGCGGGGAGGGGGGGCTTTCTTT.

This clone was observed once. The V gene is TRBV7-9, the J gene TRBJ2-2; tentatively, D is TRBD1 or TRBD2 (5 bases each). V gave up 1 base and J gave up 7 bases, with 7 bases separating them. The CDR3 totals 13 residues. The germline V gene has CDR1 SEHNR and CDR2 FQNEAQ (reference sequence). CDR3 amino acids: CASSLGGNGELFF. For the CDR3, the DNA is TGTGCCAGCAGCTTAGGGGGGAACGGGGAGCTGTTTTTT.

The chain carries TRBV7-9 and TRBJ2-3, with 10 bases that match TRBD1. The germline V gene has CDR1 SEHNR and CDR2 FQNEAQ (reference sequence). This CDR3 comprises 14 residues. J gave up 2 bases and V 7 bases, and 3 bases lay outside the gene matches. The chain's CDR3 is CASTGTGDTDTQYF. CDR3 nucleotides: TGTGCCAGCACCGGGACAGGGGACACAGATACGCAGTATTTT.

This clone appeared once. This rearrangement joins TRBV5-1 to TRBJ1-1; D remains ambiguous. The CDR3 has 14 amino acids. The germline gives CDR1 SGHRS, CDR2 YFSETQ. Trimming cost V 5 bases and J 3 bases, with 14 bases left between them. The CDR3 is CASSYTRLDTEAFF. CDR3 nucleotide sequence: TGCGCCAGCAGTTACACTAGATTGGACACTGAAGCTTTCTTT.

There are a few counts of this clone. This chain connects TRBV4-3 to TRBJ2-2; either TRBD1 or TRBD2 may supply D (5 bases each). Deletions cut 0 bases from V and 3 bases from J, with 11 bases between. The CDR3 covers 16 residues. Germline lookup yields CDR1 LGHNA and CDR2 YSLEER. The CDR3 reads CASSQDPRGDTGELFF. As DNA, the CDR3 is TGCGCCAGCAGCCAAGATCCACGAGGGGACACCGGGGAGCTGTTTTTT.

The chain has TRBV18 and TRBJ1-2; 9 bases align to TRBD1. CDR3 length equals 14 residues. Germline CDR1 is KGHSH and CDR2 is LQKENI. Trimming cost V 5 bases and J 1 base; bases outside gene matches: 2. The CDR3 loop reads CASSNRGLNYGYTF. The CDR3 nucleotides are TGTGCCAGCTCAAACAGGGGGCTTAACTATGGCTACACCTTC.

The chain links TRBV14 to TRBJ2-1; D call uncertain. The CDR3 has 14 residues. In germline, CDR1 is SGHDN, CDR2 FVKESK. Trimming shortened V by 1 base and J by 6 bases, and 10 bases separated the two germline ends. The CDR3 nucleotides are TGTGCCAGCAGCCAAGCCATCATGGGCAATGAGCAGTTCTTC. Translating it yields CASSQAIMGNEQFF.

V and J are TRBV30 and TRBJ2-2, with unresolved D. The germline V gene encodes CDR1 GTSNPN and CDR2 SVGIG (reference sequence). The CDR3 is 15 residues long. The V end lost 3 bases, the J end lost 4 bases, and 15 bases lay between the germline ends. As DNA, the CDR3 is TGTGCCTGGAGCGCTCAGGCTCTGGGCACCGGGGAGCTGTTTTTT. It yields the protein CAWSAQALGTGELFF.

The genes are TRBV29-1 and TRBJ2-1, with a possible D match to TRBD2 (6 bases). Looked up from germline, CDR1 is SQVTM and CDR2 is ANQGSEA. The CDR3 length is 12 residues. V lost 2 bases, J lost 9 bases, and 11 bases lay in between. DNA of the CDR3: TGCAGCGTTGAACTAGCGACGGGTGAGCAGTTCTTC. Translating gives CSVELATGEQFF.

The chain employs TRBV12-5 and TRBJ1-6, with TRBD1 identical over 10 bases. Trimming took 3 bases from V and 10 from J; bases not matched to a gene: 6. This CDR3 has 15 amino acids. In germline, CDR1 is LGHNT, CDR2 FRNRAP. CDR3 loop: CASGLSWTGGSPLHF. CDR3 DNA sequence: TGTGCTAGTGGTTTAAGTTGGACAGGGGGATCACCCCTCCACTTT.

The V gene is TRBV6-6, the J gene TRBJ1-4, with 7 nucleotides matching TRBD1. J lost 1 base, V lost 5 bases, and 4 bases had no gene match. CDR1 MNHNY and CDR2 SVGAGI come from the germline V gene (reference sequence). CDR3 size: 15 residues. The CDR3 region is CASSHRQGTNEKLFF. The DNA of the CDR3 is TGTGCCAGCAGTCATCGACAGGGAACTAATGAAAAACTGTTTTTT.

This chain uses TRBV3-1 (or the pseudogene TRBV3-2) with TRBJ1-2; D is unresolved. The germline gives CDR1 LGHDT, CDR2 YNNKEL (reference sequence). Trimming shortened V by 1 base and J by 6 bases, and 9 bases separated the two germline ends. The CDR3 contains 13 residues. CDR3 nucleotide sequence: TGTGCCAGCAGCCAAGCGGAGGTAAATGGCTACACCTTC. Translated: CASSQAEVNGYTF.

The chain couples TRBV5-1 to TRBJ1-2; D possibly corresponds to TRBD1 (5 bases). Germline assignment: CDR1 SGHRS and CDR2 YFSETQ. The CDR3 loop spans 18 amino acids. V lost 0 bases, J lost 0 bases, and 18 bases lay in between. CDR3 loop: CASSLAMGGREANYGYTF. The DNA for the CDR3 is TGCGCCAGCAGCTTGGCCATGGGGGGGAGAGAGGCTAACTATGGCTACACCTTC. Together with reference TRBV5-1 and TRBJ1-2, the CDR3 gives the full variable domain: KAGVTQTPRYLIKTRGQQVTLSCSPISGHRSVSWYQQTPGQGLQFLFEYFSETQRNKGNFPGRFSGRQFSNSRSEMNVSTLELGDSALYLCASSLAMGGREANYGYTFGSGTRLTVV.

CDR3 amino acids: CASSPKPGNTIYF. CDR3 coding DNA: TGTGCCAGCAGCCCCAAGCCTGGAAACACCATATATTTT. The chain employs TRBV9 and TRBJ1-3; D gene ambiguous. The CDR3 extends over 13 amino acids. In germline, CDR1 is SGDLS, CDR2 YYNGEE. Trimming removed 4 bases from V and 2 bases from J, with 7 bases in between.

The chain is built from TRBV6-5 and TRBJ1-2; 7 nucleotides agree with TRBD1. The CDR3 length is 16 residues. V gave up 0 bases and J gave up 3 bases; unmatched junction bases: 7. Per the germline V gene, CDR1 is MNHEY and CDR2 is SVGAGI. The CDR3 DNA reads TGTGCCAGCAGTTACTCCTACAGGGGCTTTCACTATGGCTACACCTTC. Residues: CASSYSYRGFHYGYTF.

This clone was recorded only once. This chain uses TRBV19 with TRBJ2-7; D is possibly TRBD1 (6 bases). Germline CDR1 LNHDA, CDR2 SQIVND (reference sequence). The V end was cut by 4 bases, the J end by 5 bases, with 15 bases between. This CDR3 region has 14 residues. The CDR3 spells CASSKGQKLNEQYF. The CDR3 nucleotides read TGTGCCAGTAGTAAAGGACAGAAATTGAACGAGCAGTACTTC.

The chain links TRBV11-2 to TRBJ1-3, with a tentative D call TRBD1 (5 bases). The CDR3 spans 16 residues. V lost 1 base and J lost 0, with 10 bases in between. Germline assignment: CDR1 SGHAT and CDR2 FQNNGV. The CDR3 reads CASSLVGASSGNTIYF. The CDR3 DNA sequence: TGTGCCAGCAGCTTAGTTGGGGCCAGCTCTGGAAACACCATATATTTT.

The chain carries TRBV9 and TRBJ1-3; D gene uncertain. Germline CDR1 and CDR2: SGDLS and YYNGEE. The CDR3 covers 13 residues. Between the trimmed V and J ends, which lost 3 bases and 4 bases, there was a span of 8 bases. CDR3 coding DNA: TGTGCCAGCAGCGGAAATCCCGGAAACACCATATATTTT. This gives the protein CASSGNPGNTIYF.

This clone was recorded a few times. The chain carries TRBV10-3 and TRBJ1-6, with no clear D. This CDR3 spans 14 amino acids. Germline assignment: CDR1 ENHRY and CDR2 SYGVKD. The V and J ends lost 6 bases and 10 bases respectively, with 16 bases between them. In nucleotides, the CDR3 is TGTGCCATCAGAGATGACGGCCGGTCCTCACCCCTCCACTTT. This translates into CAIRDDGRSSPLHF.

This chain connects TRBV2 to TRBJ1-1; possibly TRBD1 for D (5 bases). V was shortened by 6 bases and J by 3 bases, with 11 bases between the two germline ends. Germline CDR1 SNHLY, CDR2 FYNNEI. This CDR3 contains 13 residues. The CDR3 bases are TGTGCCAGCAGGGTCAGGGATGACACTGAAGCTTTCTTT. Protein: CASRVRDDTEAFF.